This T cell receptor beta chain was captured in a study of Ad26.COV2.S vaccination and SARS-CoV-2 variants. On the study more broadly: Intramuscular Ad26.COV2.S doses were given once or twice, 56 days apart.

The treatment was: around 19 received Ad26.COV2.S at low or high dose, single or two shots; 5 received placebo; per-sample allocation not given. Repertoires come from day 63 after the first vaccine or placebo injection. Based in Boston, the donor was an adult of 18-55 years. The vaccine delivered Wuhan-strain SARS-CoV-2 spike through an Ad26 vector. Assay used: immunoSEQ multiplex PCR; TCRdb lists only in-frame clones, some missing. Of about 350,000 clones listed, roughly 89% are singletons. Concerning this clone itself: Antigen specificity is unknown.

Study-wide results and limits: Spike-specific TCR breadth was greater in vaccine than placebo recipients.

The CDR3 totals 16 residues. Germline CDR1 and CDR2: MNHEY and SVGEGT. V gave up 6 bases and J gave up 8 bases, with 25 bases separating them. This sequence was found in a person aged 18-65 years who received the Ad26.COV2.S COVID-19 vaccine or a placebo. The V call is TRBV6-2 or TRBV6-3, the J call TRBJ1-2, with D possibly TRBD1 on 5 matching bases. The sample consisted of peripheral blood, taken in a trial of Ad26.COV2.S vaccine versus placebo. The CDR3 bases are TGTGCCAGCAGCAAATTTGGATATTCCGGGACCGCGGGCTACACCTTC. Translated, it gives CASSKFGYSGTAGYTF.